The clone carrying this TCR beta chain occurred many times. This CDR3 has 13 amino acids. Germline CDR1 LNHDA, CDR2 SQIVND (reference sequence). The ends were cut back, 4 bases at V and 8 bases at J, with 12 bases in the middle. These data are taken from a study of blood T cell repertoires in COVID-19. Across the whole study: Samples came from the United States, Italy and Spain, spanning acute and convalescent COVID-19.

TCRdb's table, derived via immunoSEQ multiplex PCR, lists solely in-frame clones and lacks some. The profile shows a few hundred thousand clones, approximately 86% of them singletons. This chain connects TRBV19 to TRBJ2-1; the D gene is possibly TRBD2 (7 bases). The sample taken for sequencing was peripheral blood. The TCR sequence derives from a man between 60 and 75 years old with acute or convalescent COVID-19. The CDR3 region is CASSSGGLDEQFF. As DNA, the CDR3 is TGTGCCAGTAGTAGCGGGGGCCTCGATGAGCAGTTCTTC.